A selection of T cell receptor beta chains follows, all from one sample in a study of cytomegalovirus exposure and HLA in healthy donors. The table came from immunoSEQ multiplex PCR; TCRdb's copy has only in-frame clones and leaves some out. The profile shows about 60,000 clones, about two thirds of them singletons. Sequenced sample: PBMCs. Source of these receptors: a woman aged 55-75 years in good health and CMV-seropositive. CDR3s include the opening cysteine and the closing phenylalanine or tryptophan. The D gene is left open where the match is weak. Part of the rows lack a size; the others show once, few, many or a class for expanded clones.

d_gene	v_gene	j_gene	abundance	CDR3nt	CDR3aa
TRBD1	TRBV5-8	TRBJ1-1	.	TGTGCCAGCAGCCCAAGGCTCCCCCGACAGGGGGTGAACACTGAAGCTTTCTTT	CASSPRLPRQGVNTEAFF
.	TRBV5-6	TRBJ2-7	.	TGTGCCAGCAGTCCGACACCAACCTACGAGCAGTACTTC	CASSPTPTYEQYF
TRBD1	TRBV29-1	TRBJ2-6	.	TGCAGCGTTGAAGGGACAGGATCAGCTGGGGCCAACGTCCTGACTTTC	CSVEGTGSAGANVLTF
TRBD1	TRBV5-1	TRBJ2-7	once	TGCGCCAGCAGCCCGGGACAGTCCTGGGAGCAGTACTTC	CASSPGQSWEQYF
TRBD1	TRBV10-3	TRBJ2-7	.	TGTGCCATCAGCAATCCGGGACAGAACTACGAGCAGTACTTC	CAISNPGQNYEQYF
.	TRBV30	TRBJ1-2	few	TGTGCCTGGAGTGGCGACAGACCAAATGGCTACACCTTC	CAWSGDRPNGYTF
.	TRBV7-8	TRBJ2-7	few	TGTGCCAGCAAGCTGGGGCCGGCATACGAGCAGTACTTC	CASKLGPAYEQYF
TRBD2	TRBV19	TRBJ2-2	.	TGTGCCAGTAGCGGGGGGTATCCCGGGGAGCTGTTTTTT	CASSGGYPGELFF
TRBD1	TRBV2	TRBJ1-5	once	TGTGCCAGCACACGGACAGGGGAAGGGTATCAGCCCCAGCATTTT	CASTRTGEGYQPQHF
TRBD1	TRBV7-9	TRBJ1-1	.	TGTGCCAGCAGCTCCCAAATTTACAAGGACAGGGGACAGGAAGCTTTCTTT	CASSSQIYKDRGQEAFF
TRBD2	TRBV19	TRBJ2-7	.	TGTGCCAGTAGTCCTTGGGGAGCGGGGGTTCGTTCAGCTGAGCAGTACTTC	CASSPWGAGVRSAEQYF
TRBD1	TRBV4-2	TRBJ1-2	.	TGTGCCAGCAGCCAGGCCGGACAGGGCTATGGCTACACCTTC	CASSQAGQGYGYTF
.	TRBV2	TRBJ1-5	once	TGTGCCAGCCAGAGGGACAATAGCAATCAGCCCCAGCATTTT	CASQRDNSNQPQHF
.	TRBV5-4	TRBJ1-6	few	TGTGCCAGCAGCTTGGCCGGACAGCTTAATTCACCCCTCCACTTT	CASSLAGQLNSPLHF
.	TRBV11-2	TRBJ1-1	.	TGTGCCAGCAGCTTCGGGTTGGGGGGGAACACTGAAGCTTTCTTT	CASSFGLGGNTEAFF
TRBD1	TRBV5-1	TRBJ1-4	.	TGCGCCAGCAGCGCCTCAGGGGGACAAGAAAAACTGTTTTTT	CASSASGGQEKLFF